The T cell receptor (beta chain) described here comes from a study of PD-L1 blockade in urothelial cancer. The overall study: About 85% of the roughly 29 patients comprised males who had bladder-origin urothelial cancer. Each patient had 0 to 3 earlier chemotherapy regimens.

Time point reported: pretreatment peripheral blood. A word on this clone: Its antigen is unidentified.

Overall study findings and caveats: Below-median pretreatment blood TCR clonality was associated with improved progression-free and overall survival.

Some clones are missing from TCRdb's copy, which holds only in-frame ones; the method was immunoSEQ multiplex PCR. This sample has about 63,000 clones, with 80% to 90% found just once. The material was PBMCs, obtained around atezolizumab (anti-PD-L1) treatment. The clonotype comes from a man aged 65 to 85 with urothelial cancer.

The CDR3 spells CASSSQQGAGQPQHF. As DNA, the CDR3 is TGTGCCAGCTCATCTCAACAGGGGGCTGGTCAGCCCCAGCATTTT. The chain links TRBV18 to TRBJ1-5; 9 nucleotides line up with TRBD1. The CDR3 length is 15 residues. Per germline, CDR1 KGHSH and CDR2 LQKENI. J gave up 6 bases and V 5 bases, and 8 bases lay outside the gene matches.